This TCR beta chain stems from a study of blood T cell repertoires in COVID-19 (dated by TCRdb to the early 2020s). As for the study more broadly: Collaborator samples came from the United States, Italy and Spain and covered acute and convalescent phases of COVID-19. Samples were obtained from the ongoing ImmuneRACE study (first 160 participants) and from about 1,300 subjects provided by 6 global collaborators. A freely available public database, intended as a resource for researchers studying the immune response to SARS-CoV-2, is where the repertoires were released. A de-identified subject ID, COVID-19 status, age in years and sex were almost always included in the sample metadata. HLA class I and class II types, where available, came from metadata supplied by the sample provider rather than from assay-based typing. The material from the prospective study consisted of cDNA or gDNA derived from T cells, B-cell-depleted T cells, or PBMCs. Subjects who had been exposed to COVID-19, were actively infected with it, or had recovered from it provided the deeply sampled blood TCRbeta repertoires that made up the dataset. Beyond this particular receptor, the publication reports: The amount of clinical and demographic metadata varied by source and participant and was provided uncurated.

V lost 6 bases and J lost 6 bases, and the count of bases not matched to a germline gene is 7. The germline V gene encodes CDR1 SEHNR and CDR2 FQNEAQ (reference sequence). Spanning cysteine to phenylalanine, the CDR3 consists of 14 amino acids. CDR3 DNA is the only sequence kept; it has 42 bases, read in frame from the first base. As for this clone: Its antigen is currently not known. No base quality information exists; no much larger clone differs at one position.

Participants in the prospective study were aged roughly 18 to 100 years, lived in 24 United States geographic areas, and enrolled through a virtual design. In the prospective study, cohorts were assigned on the basis of participant-reported clinical history obtained from a screening survey and a study questionnaire. Exposed participants were defined as having been in contact with someone with a PCR-confirmed or clinician-diagnosed COVID-19 case within 2 weeks of study entry. Mobile phlebotomists in the prospective study collected whole blood, serum and a nasopharyngeal or oropharyngeal swab from every participant. Additional blood draws and questionnaires over an approximately 2-month period could optionally be provided by prospective study participants. Before DNA extraction, prospective study blood samples were shipped either frozen or at room temperature. TCRbeta CDR3 regions were amplified from genomic DNA by means of the immunoSEQ Assay, a bias-controlled multiplex PCR. The original pipeline was this. The number of nucleated cells in each sample was estimated by amplification of reference gene primers within the assay. Sequence reads were collapsed and filtered to measure the absolute abundance of every unique TCRbeta CDR3 rearrangement. For each sample, productive Simpson clonality was calculated as the square root of Simpson's diversity index across productive rearrangements. TCRdb carries this immuneACCESS record with in-frame sequences only. Its versions omit some clonotypes, under half of them owing to an unresolved V gene in the studies checked, with the rest unexplained. The V and J calls and the clone size are those of that table, but D and trimming were determined from the DNA. Within this sample are fewer than 300,000 clones, with roughly 80% of them counted one time only. Clones ranked in the top ten supply 5% of the sample.

This TCR derives from a man aged 35 to 55 who had been exposed to COVID-19. In this chain, TRBV7-9 is recombined with TRBJ1-2; 10 bases in the middle match TRBD1. The sequencing sample was made of PBMCs or T cells enriched from blood (not recorded which). The nucleotide sequence reads as follows: TGTGCCAGCAGAAAGACAGGGGGCCGGGATGGCTACACCTTC. It encodes CASRKTGGRDGYTF.